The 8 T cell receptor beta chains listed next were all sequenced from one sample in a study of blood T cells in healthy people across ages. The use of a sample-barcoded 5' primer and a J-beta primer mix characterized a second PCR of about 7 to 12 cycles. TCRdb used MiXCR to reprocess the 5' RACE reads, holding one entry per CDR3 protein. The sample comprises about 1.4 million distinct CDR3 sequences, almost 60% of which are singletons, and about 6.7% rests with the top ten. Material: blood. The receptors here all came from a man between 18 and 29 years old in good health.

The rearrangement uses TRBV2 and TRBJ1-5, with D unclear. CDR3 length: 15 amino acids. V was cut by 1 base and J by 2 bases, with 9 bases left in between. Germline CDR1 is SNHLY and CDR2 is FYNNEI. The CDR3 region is CASSEVERGNQPQHF. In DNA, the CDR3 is TGTGCCAGCAGTGAAGTTGAAAGGGGCAATCAGCCCCAGCATTTT.

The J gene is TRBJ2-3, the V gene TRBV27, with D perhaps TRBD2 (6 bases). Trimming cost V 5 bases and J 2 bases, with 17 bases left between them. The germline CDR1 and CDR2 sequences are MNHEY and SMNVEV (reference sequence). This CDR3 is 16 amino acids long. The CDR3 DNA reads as TGTGCCAGCAGTAAGAGACTAGAAAGTACCACAGATACGCAGTATTTT. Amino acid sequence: CASSKRLESTTDTQYF.

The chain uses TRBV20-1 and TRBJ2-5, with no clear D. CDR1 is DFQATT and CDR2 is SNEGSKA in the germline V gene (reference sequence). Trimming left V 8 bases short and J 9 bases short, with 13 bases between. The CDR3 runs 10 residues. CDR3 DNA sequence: TGCAGTACCCGTCAGGTGGCCCAGTACTTC. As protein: CSTRQVAQYF.

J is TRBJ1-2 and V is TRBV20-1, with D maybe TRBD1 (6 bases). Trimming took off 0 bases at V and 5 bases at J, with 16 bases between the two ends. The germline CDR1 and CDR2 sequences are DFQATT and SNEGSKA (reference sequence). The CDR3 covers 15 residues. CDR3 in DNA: TGCAGTGCTAGAGATCTTGTCAGGGGCGAATATGGCTACACCTTC. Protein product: CSARDLVRGEYGYTF.

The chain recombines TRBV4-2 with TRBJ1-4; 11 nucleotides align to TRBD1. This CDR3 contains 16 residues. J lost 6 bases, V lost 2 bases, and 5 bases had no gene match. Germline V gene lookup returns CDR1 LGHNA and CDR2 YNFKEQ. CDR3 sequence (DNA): TGTGCCAGCAGCCAAAATACGGGACAGGGGGATGAAAAACTGTTTTTT. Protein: CASSQNTGQGDEKLFF.

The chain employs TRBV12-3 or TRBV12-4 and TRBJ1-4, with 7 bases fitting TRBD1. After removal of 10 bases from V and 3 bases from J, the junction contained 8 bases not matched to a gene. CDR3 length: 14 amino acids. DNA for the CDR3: TGTGCCACCCGACAGGGCTTGGCTAATGAAAAACTGTTTTTT. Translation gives CATRQGLANEKLFF.

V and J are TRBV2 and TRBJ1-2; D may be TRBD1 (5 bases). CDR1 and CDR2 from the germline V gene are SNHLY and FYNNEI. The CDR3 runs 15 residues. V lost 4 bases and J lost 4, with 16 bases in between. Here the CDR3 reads CASSVLRQILYGYTF. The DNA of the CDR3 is TGTGCCAGCAGTGTCCTCCGACAGATCCTCTATGGCTACACCTTC.

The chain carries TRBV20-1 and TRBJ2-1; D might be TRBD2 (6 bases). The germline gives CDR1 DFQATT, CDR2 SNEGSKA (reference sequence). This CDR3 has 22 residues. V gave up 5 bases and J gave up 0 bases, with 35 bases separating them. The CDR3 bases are TGCAGTGCTTCACCTCCGGGACTCCATTTTAATCCCGGGACCCGCTCCTACAATGAGCAGTTCTTC. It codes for CSASPPGLHFNPGTRSYNEQFF.